The rows below give T cell receptor beta chains drawn from one sample of a study of blood T cell repertoires in COVID-19. Assay used: immunoSEQ multiplex PCR; TCRdb lists only in-frame clones, some missing. The table includes about 73,000 clones, roughly nine tenths detected once. Sequencing was done on a sample of peripheral blood. The receptor set was obtained from a man aged 80 or over with acute or convalescent COVID-19. Both conserved end residues are part of each CDR3. Each record gives: V gene, CDR3 protein.

TRBV5-1,CASSWFRLADYSANEQFF
TRBV19,CASSMGGNTEAFF
TRBV10-2,CASSEAGNTEAFF
TRBV12-5,CASGLGATGGGETQYF
TRBV7-2,CASSLAASYGGVEQFF
TRBV19,CASTNTGELFF
TRBV9,CASSATIIRQGSGANVLTF
TRBV27,CASSRQGGIGEAFF
TRBV24-1,CATSQTGLNQPQHF
TRBV5-5,CASSPISGGEGELFF
TRBV4-1,CASSKGGALRADTQYF
TRBV7-8,CASSDAFAANTEAFF
TRBV12-5,CASGGANREGDAFF
TRBV3-1/TRBV3-2,CASSPRTGGNSPLHF
TRBV28,CASSTVSTEAFF
TRBV3-1/TRBV3-2,CASSLTGADTQYF
TRBV4-1,CASSQEPLGTTYEQYF
TRBV30,CAYNRGNTGELFF
TRBV7-9,CASSLGAANEKLFF
TRBV5-1,CASSLAGVGNQPQHF